This T cell receptor (beta chain) was captured by sequencing in a study of Ad26.COV2.S vaccination and SARS-CoV-2 variants. Clones were read by immunoSEQ multiplex PCR, and TCRdb kept only the in-frame ones, dropping some. The profile shows hundreds of thousands of clones, 89% of them singletons. Stated treatment: roughly 19 received Ad26.COV2.S at low or high dose, single or two shots; roughly 5 received placebo; per-sample allocation not given. Collection of samples fell on day 63 after the first vaccine or placebo injection. Turning to this clone: This specimen includes other DNA sequences encoding the same CDR3.

The trim removed 5 bases at V and 1 base at J, leaving 2 bases unmatched. This CDR3 spans 14 amino acids. Germline V CDR1 and CDR2: LNHDA, SQIVND (reference sequence). The chain recombines TRBV19 with TRBJ1-5; 7 nucleotides agree with TRBD1. The sample in question was peripheral blood, obtained in a trial of Ad26.COV2.S vaccine versus placebo. The source of this sequence is a person aged 18 to 59 who received the Ad26.COV2.S COVID-19 vaccine or a placebo. The CDR3 DNA reads as TGTGCCAGTAGTTTGACAGGGAGCAATCAGCCCCAGCATTTT. Its translation: CASSLTGSNQPQHF.